This T cell receptor beta chain was recorded in a study of blood T cell repertoires in COVID-19. About the study: Samples taken during acute and convalescent COVID-19 were collected in the United States, Italy and Spain. The cDNA or gDNA used as material had been derived from T cells, B-cell-depleted T cells, or PBMCs.

Original processing notes: The assay estimated nucleated cells by amplifying reference gene primers. Only in-frame clones appear in the TCRdb table, and some are missing; sequencing was by immunoSEQ multiplex PCR. D and trimming were read from the DNA, whereas the V and J calls and clone size are those reported in that table. The sample consists of under 85,000 clones, roughly 87% of them appearing once. The clonotype was recovered from a man aged 70 or older with acute or convalescent COVID-19. Sequencing input: peripheral blood.

CDR3 loop: CASSPGLAGGSSETQYF. CDR3 bases: TGTGCCAGCAGCCCCGGACTAGCGGGGGGTTCTTCAGAGACCCAGTACTTC. This chain joins TRBV14 and TRBJ2-5, with 14 bases that match TRBD2. Germline trimming cut 4 bases from V and 4 bases from J; bases unmatched to any gene: 8. This CDR3 spans 17 amino acids. Germline V gives CDR1 SGHDN, CDR2 FVKESK. The whole variable domain, remainder taken from reference TRBV14 and TRBJ2-5, is EAGVTQFPSHSVIEKGQTVTLRCDPISGHDNLYWYRRVMGKEIKFLLHFVKESKQDESGMPNNRFLAERTGGTYSTLKVQPAELEDSGVYFCASSPGLAGGSSETQYFGPGTRLLVL.